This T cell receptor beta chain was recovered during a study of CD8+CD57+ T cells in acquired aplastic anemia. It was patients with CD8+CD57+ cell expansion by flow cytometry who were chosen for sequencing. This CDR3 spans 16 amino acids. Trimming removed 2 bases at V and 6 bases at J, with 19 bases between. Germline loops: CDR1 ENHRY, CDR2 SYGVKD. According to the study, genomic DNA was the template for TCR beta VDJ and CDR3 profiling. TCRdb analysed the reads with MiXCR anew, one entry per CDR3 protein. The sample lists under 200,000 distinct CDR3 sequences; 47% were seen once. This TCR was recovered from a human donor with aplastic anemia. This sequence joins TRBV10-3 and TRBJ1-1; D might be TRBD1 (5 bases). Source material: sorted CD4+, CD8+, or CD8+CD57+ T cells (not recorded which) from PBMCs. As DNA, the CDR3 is TGTGCCATCAGTGAGCGGCCCAGGGATGCAGACGCTGAAGCTTTCTTT. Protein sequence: CAISERPRDADAEAFF.